The rows below give T cell receptor beta chains drawn from one sample of a study of patients and donors after allogeneic stem cell transplantation. TCRdb used MiXCR to reprocess the RT-PCR reads, holding one entry per CDR3 protein. The sample carries 800,000 to 1,000,000 distinct CDR3 sequences, under 20% recorded once. The specimen sequenced was blood, either unsorted or a sorted T cell fraction (not recorded which). The receptors here all came from a human donor who was either an allogeneic HSCT recipient or a stem cell or donor lymphocyte infusion donor (not recorded which). It is not recorded whose cells these are; they may come from a transplant donor. The CDR3 runs from the conserved cysteine through the conserved F or W. The order of the fields is J gene, clone size, D gene, V gene, CDR3 protein, CDR3 DNA. A D gene is named only where the DNA matches it firmly. Clone size is shown for a subset of rows, as once, few, many or a class of expanded clone.

>TRBJ2-1|-|-|TRBV4-1
CASLGSYYNEQFF
TGCGCCAGCCTAGGGAGCTACTACAATGAGCAGTTCTTC
>TRBJ2-1|few|TRBD2|TRBV9
CASSAGLAGVNEQFF
TGTGCCAGCAGCGCCGGACTAGCGGGAGTGAATGAGCAGTTCTTC
>TRBJ1-1|-|-|TRBV5-1
CASSGKVENTEAFF
TGCGCCAGCAGCGGGAAAGTGGAAAACACTGAAGCTTTCTTT
>TRBJ2-2|few|-|TRBV24-1
CATRPQGGGGELFF
TGTGCCACCAGACCGCAGGGAGGCGGCGGGGAGCTGTTTTTT
>TRBJ2-4|-|-|TRBV20-1
CSPLGSSKNIQYF
TGCAGTCCCCTAGGGAGCTCCAAAAACATTCAGTACTTC
>TRBJ2-1|many|TRBD2|TRBV7-9
CASSSREGLYNEQFF
TGTGCCAGCAGCTCTCGGGAGGGACTTTACAATGAGCAGTTCTTC
>TRBJ1-2|-|-|TRBV6-2/TRBV6-3
CASRQGRGYTF
TGTGCCAGCAGGCAGGGACGTGGCTACACCTTC
>TRBJ2-3|-|TRBD2|TRBV7-6
CASSLIFAGEVTDTQYF
TGTGCCAGCAGCTTAATCTTTGCGGGGGAGGTCACAGATACGCAGTATTTT
>TRBJ2-5|few|TRBD1|TRBV4-2
CASSQNTRQGLQETQYF
TGTGCCAGCAGCCAAAATACGCGACAGGGTCTACAAGAGACCCAGTACTTC
>TRBJ2-2|few|-|TRBV7-2
CASSLGGRRVRELFF
TGTGCCAGCAGCTTAGGGGGACGCCGCGTCCGGGAGCTGTTTTTT
>TRBJ2-2|-|-|TRBV4-1
CASRRGGNTGELFF
TGCGCCTCCCGTAGAGGGGGGAACACCGGGGAGCTGTTTTTT
>TRBJ1-5|few|-|TRBV12-3/TRBV12-4
CASSAGTLSNQPQHF
TGTGCCAGCAGCGCGGGGACACTTAGCAATCAGCCCCAGCATTTT
>TRBJ1-2|-|-|TRBV12-3/TRBV12-4
CASSLNPEPFDGYTF
TGTGCCAGCAGTTTAAACCCAGAACCGTTCGATGGCTACACCTTC
>TRBJ2-1|few|-|TRBV6-2/TRBV6-3
CATHETMAPYNEQFF
TGTGCCACGCACGAGACAATGGCTCCCTACAATGAGCAGTTCTTC
>TRBJ1-2|many|TRBD1|TRBV4-1
CASSQEGRGQGGYTF
TGCGCCAGCAGCCAAGAGGGGAGGGGGCAAGGTGGCTACACCTTC
>TRBJ1-6|-|-|TRBV5-6
CASSWGRDQPLNYNSPLHF
TGTGCCAGCAGCTGGGGACGGGATCAACCACTAAACTATAATTCACCCCTCCACTTT
>TRBJ2-3|many|-|TRBV12-3/TRBV12-4
CASSPESQDTQYF
TGTGCCAGCAGCCCCGAGAGTCAAGATACGCAGTATTTT
>TRBJ1-2|-|-|TRBV5-8
CASSLLTANYGYTF
TGTGCCAGCAGCTTGTTAACAGCTAACTATGGCTACACCTTC
>TRBJ2-7|few|-|TRBV7-9
CASSSVYREHEQYF
TGTGCCAGCAGCTCCGTTTACAGGGAGCACGAGCAGTACTTC
>TRBJ2-5|few|-|TRBV9
CASSVNGGKETQYF
TGTGCCAGCAGCGTAAACGGCGGAAAAGAGACCCAGTACTTC
>TRBJ2-7|many|-|TRBV20-1
CSARGRVYSYEQYF
TGCAGTGCTAGAGGACGGGTTTACTCCTACGAGCAGTACTTC
>TRBJ2-3|-|-|TRBV14
CASSQAGPDTQYF
TGTGCCAGCAGCCAAGCAGGGCCAGATACGCAGTATTTT
>TRBJ2-2|once|TRBD2|TRBV7-9
CASSELGGRTGELFF
TGTGCCAGCAGCGAATTGGGAGGGCGGACCGGGGAGCTGTTTTTT
>TRBJ2-2|few|-|TRBV7-3
CASSLSQGSTGELFF
TGTGCCAGCAGCTTAAGTCAGGGCTCCACCGGGGAGCTGTTTTTT
>TRBJ2-5|few|TRBD1|TRBV7-3
CASSLTGTGSETQYF
TGTGCCAGCAGCTTAACCGGGACAGGGTCAGAGACCCAGTACTTC
>TRBJ1-1|-|-|TRBV6-2/TRBV6-3
CASSYSKGGEAFF
TGTGCCAGCAGTTACTCGAAAGGTGGTGAAGCTTTCTTT
>TRBJ2-3|few|TRBD1|TRBV6-5
CASSYSRPTGTGPTDTQYF
TGTGCCAGCAGTTATTCCCGCCCCACCGGGACAGGACCCACAGATACGCAGTATTTT
>TRBJ2-2|few|-|TRBV5-1
CASRGGLRNTGELFF
TGCGCCAGCAGAGGCGGGCTTAGGAACACCGGGGAGCTGTTTTTT